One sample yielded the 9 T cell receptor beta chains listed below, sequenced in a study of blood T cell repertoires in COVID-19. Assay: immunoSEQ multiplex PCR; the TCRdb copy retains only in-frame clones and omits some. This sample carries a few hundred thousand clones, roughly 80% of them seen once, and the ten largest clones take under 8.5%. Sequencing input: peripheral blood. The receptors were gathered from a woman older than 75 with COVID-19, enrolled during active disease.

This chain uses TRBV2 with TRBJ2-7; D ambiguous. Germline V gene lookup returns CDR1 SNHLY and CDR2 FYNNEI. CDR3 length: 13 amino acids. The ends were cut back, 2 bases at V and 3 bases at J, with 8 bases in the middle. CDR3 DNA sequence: TGTGCCAGCAGTGAACACCACAGCTACGAGCAGTACTTC. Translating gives CASSEHHSYEQYF.

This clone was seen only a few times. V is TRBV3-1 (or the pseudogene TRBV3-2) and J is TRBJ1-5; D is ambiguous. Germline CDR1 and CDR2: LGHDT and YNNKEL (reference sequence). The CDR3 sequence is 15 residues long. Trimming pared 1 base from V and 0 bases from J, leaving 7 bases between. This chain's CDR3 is CASSQGVYSNQPQHF. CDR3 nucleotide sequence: TGTGCCAGCAGCCAAGGAGTCTATAGCAATCAGCCCCAGCATTTT.

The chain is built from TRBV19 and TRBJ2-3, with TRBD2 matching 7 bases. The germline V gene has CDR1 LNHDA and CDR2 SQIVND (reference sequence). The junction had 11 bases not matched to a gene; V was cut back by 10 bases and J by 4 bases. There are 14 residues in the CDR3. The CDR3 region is CATCALAVSDTQYF. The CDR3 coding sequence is TGTGCCACCTGCGCTCTAGCGGTTTCAGATACGCAGTATTTT.

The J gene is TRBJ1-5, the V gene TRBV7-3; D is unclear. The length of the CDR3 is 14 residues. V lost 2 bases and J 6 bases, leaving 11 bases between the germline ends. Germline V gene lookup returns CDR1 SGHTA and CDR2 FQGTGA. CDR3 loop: CASSLWRITQPQHF. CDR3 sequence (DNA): TGTGCCAGCAGCTTATGGCGGATTACTCAGCCCCAGCATTTT.

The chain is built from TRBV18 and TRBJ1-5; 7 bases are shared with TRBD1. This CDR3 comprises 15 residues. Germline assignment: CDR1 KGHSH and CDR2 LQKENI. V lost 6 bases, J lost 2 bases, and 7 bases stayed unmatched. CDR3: CASSRGQLGNQPQHF. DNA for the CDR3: TGTGCCAGCTCGCGGGGACAGTTAGGCAATCAGCCCCAGCATTTT.

The CDR3 here is CASSSDRVGFGEQFF. CDR3 in DNA: TGTGCCAGCAGCTCAGACAGGGTAGGTTTCGGTGAGCAGTTCTTC. This chain joins TRBV7-2 and TRBJ2-1, with TRBD1 identical over 7 bases. This CDR3 spans 15 amino acids. J was trimmed by 9 bases and V by 4 bases; bases with no gene match: 12. The germline CDR1 and CDR2 sequences are SGHTA and FQGNSA. Drawing the rest from reference TRBV7-2 and TRBJ2-1, the complete variable domain is GAGVSQSPSNKVTEKGKDVELRCDPISGHTALYWYRQSLGQGLEFLIYFQGNSAPDKSGLPSDRFSAERTGGSVSTLTIQRTQQEDSAVYLCASSSDRVGFGEQFFGPGTRLTVL.

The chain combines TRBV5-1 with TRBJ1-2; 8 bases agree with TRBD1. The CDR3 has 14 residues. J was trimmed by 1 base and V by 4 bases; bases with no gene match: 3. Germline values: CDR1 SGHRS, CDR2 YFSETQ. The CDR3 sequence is CASSATGDNYGYTF. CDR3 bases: TGCGCCAGCAGCGCGACAGGGGATAACTATGGCTACACCTTC.

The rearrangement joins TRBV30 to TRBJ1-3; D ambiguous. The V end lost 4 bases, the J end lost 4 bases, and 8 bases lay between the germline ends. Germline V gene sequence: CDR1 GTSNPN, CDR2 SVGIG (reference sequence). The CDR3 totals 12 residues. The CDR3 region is CAWTPGGNTIYF. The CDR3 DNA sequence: TGTGCCTGGACTCCCGGGGGAAACACCATATATTTT.

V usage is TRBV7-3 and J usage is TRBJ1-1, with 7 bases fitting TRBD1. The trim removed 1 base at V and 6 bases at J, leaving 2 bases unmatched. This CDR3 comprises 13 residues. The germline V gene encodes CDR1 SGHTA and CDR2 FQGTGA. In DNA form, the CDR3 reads TGTGCCAGCAGCTTAAGCCAGGGGGCTGAAGCTTTCTTT. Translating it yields CASSLSQGAEAFF.